This TCR beta chain was documented in a study of blood T cell repertoires in COVID-19. TCRdb keeps only in-frame clones here, not all; method: immunoSEQ multiplex PCR. The table shows 85,000 to 120,000 clones, with about 72% occurring only once. The CDR3 is 14 residues long. Trimming cost V 5 bases and J 4 bases, with 14 bases left between them. Germline lookup yields CDR1 SNHLY and CDR2 FYNNEI. This clone appeared a few times. Sequencing was carried out using peripheral blood. V gene TRBV2 combines with J gene TRBJ1-2; no clear D gene. The TCR originated in a man aged 55 to 69 with active or convalescent COVID-19. The CDR3 region is CASSRTGNSYGYTF. The CDR3 nucleotides are TGTGCCAGCAGTCGGACGGGAAACAGCTATGGCTACACCTTC. Variable domain in full (rest from reference TRBV2 and TRBJ1-2): EPEVTQTPSHQVTQMGQEVILRCVPISNHLYFYWYRQILGQKVEFLVSFYNNEISEKSEIFDDQFSVERPDGSNFTLKIRSTKLEDSAMYFCASSRTGNSYGYTFGSGTRLTVV.